These 29 T cell receptor beta chains were all obtained from the same sample, sequenced in a study of tumor-infiltrating lymphocytes in primary liver carcinoma. Germline DNA was extracted alongside blood RNA, which was obtained from unsorted whole blood. TCR beta cDNA came from about 500 ng total RNA, primed with a constant-region primer. Slightly modified ARM-PCR, run as three nested multiplex PCR rounds, produced the TCR beta libraries. With TRBV1-TRBV30 forward primers and a C-beta reverse primer, the first two PCR rounds were run for 10 to 11 cycles each. TCRdb fed the multiplex PCR reads into MiXCR, producing one record per CDR3 protein. The sample contains around 210,000 distinct CDR3 sequences, 65% of which appear only once. The sequencing sample was made of peripheral blood. All receptors derive from a woman aged 55-70 years with primary liver carcinoma and hepatitis B virus infection.

For this clonotype: A read error may explain this, as a much larger clone is one base away. The chain has TRBV12-3 or TRBV12-4 and TRBJ1-1; no clear D gene. The length of the CDR3 is 14 residues. V gave up 4 bases and J gave up 6 bases, with 15 bases separating them. The CDR3, as DNA: TGTGCCAGCAGTTCTACAAGGCTGGCGTCTGAAGCTTTCTTT. Its translation: CASSSTRLASEAFF.

Only a few counts were recorded for this clonotype. The chain employs TRBV11-2 and TRBJ2-3; possibly TRBD2 for D (6 bases). V gave up 0 bases and J gave up 11 bases, with 12 bases separating them. CDR1 and CDR2 (germline): SGHAT, FQNNGV. This CDR3 spans 13 amino acids. CDR3 region: CASSLENRRGQYF. DNA for the CDR3: TGTGCCAGCAGCTTAGAAAATCGGAGGGGGCAGTATTTT.

This clonotype appeared many times. The rearrangement links TRBV12-3 or TRBV12-4 to TRBJ2-7; maybe TRBD2 (5 bases). The CDR3 is made up of 13 amino acids. V was trimmed by 7 bases and J by 0 bases, leaving 10 bases between them. Written as DNA, the CDR3 is TGTGCCAGCAAGAAAACTAGCTCCTACGAGCAGTACTTC. Amino acids: CASKKTSSYEQYF.

The sample holds a few counts of this clonotype. CDR3 protein: CASSYARGRRSTEAFF. CDR3 DNA sequence: TGTGCCAGCAGTTACGCCCGGGGGCGGCGGAGCACTGAAGCTTTCTTT. V usage is TRBV6-6 and J usage is TRBJ1-1; maybe TRBD1 (6 bases). The CDR3 sequence is 16 residues long. Germline-derived CDR1 and CDR2 are MNHNY and SVGAGI (reference sequence). Trimming removed 2 bases from V and 4 bases from J, with 17 bases in between.

Comment on this clonotype: At one end the junction does not follow the germline gene, possibly because of a read error. CDR3 loop: CASSKGSYGNAIYF. In DNA form, the CDR3 reads TGTGCCAGCAGCAAGGGTTCATACGGAAACGCCATATATTTT. V usage is TRBV11-2 and J usage is TRBJ1-3; no definite D call. CDR3 length: 14 amino acids. The germline gives CDR1 SGHAT, CDR2 FQNNGV.

With respect to this clonotype: Relative to the germline gene, one junction end is altered; a read error may explain this. V usage is TRBV29-1 and J usage is TRBJ1-5; 9 nucleotides agree with TRBD1. Germline lookup yields CDR1 SQVTM and CDR2 ANQGSEA. The length of the CDR3 is 13 residues. The CDR3 reads CTVGTGLHQPQHF. As DNA, the CDR3 is TGCACCGTAGGGACAGGGCTTCATCAGCCCCAGCATTTC.

This chain connects TRBV7-9 to TRBJ2-3, with 9 bases lining up with TRBD2. This CDR3 is 17 amino acids long. Germline lookup yields CDR1 SEHNR and CDR2 FQNEAQ (reference sequence). J lost 0 bases, V lost 8 bases, and 12 bases had no gene match. The CDR3 region is CASGTTRAGGSTDTQYF. CDR3 nucleotides: TGTGCCAGCGGCACCACCCGGGCGGGAGGGAGCACAGATACGCAGTATTTT.

In this sample, this clonotype turned up once. This chain uses TRBV5-1 with TRBJ1-2; a weak D match, TRBD1 (5 bases). Between the trimmed V and J ends, which lost 4 bases and 7 bases, there was a span of 20 bases. The CDR3 has 15 residues. The germline V gene encodes CDR1 SGHRS and CDR2 YFSETQ. The CDR3 DNA reads as TGCGCCAGCAGCCCGGGGACGTCCCAACTTAGTGGCTACACCTTC. It codes for CASSPGTSQLSGYTF.

In the case of this clonotype: It may be a read error: a sequence one base away is much more abundant. The gene calls are TRBV7-8 and TRBJ2-1, with D possibly being TRBD2 (6 bases). CDR1 and CDR2 (germline): SGHVS, FQNEAQ. The CDR3 has 17 amino acids. CDR3 loop: CASSLGFPREVANEQLF. The DNA of the CDR3 is TGTGCCAGCAGCTTAGGCTTTCCCAGGGAGGTTGCCAATGAGCAGCTCTTC.

This clonotype was detected many times. The rearrangement links TRBV6-1 to TRBJ1-1; 7 positions match TRBD1. CDR1 is MNHNS and CDR2 is SASEGT in the germline V gene. V was pared by 3 bases and J by 6 bases, with 13 bases of the junction left unmatched. This CDR3 contains 16 residues. The CDR3 spells CASSEGTGDSPAEAFF. The DNA for the CDR3 is TGTGCCAGCAGTGAGGGCACAGGGGATTCTCCCGCTGAAGCTTTCTTT.

This clonotype was detected only a few times. The chain is built from TRBV28 and TRBJ2-7, with D hard to call. Between the trimmed V and J ends, which lost 11 bases and 0 bases, there was a span of 20 bases. Germline assignment: CDR1 MDHEN and CDR2 SYDVKM. The CDR3 covers 15 residues. The CDR3 nucleotides read TGTGCCGCCACCCGGCCCGGTTTTAGCTCCTACGAGCAGTACTTC. It encodes CAATRPGFSSYEQYF.

The chain has TRBV11-2 and TRBJ2-7; 10 bases line up with TRBD2. With V trimmed by 2 bases and J by 6 bases, 7 bases remained unmatched. Germline CDR1 reads SGHAT; CDR2 reads FQNNGV. The CDR3 runs to 15 residues. As DNA, the CDR3 is TGTGCCAGCAGCTTAACCCTAGCGGGGGCTAGCGAGCAGTACTTC. Translating gives CASSLTLAGASEQYF.

This clonotype was recorded many times. CDR3 protein: CASSLAGANTEAFF. CDR3 DNA: TGTGCCAGCAGTTTGGCAGGGGCGAACACTGAAGCTTTCTTT. This chain joins TRBV12-3 or TRBV12-4 and TRBJ1-1, with D possibly being TRBD1 (6 bases). V was trimmed by 3 bases and J by 1 base, leaving 9 bases between them. The CDR3 sequence is 14 residues long.

About this clonotype: One end of the junction is discordant with germline, which a read error may explain. The genes are TRBV4-1 and TRBJ2-1; TRBD1 agrees at 8 bases. The CDR3 extends over 15 amino acids. Germline CDR1 is MGHRA and CDR2 is YSYEKL. The chain's CDR3 is CAGSQEQGARNKQFF. Written as DNA, the CDR3 is TGCGCCGGCAGCCAAGAGCAGGGGGCTCGCAATAAGCAGTTCTTC.

This clonotype was observed once. Just one base apart from a much larger clone, this may be a read error. V usage is TRBV12-3 or TRBV12-4 and J usage is TRBJ2-7; 9 nucleotides align to TRBD2. The ends lost 1 base at V and 4 bases at J; junction bases unmatched: 11. The CDR3 runs 17 residues. The CDR3 DNA reads as TGTGCCAGCAGTTTAGAGCGGACTGGCGGGAGGGGGTACGAGCAGTACTTC. Its translation: CASSLERTGGRGYEQYF.

The table lists this clonotype with a few counts. A single base separates this from a much larger clone, so it may be a read error. V and J are TRBV4-1 and TRBJ2-5; TRBD1 aligns across 9 bases. The CDR3 sequence is 16 residues long. CDR1 and CDR2 from the germline V gene are MGHRA and YSYEKL. V was clipped by 1 base and J by 2 bases; unmatched bases: 5. CDR3 loop: CASSQAGTGIQETQYF. The CDR3 DNA reads as TGCGCCAGCAGCCAAGCCGGGACAGGGATACAAGAGACCCAGTACTTC.

The chain links TRBV30 to TRBJ2-4; D is unresolved. The CDR3 is 16 residues long. The germline CDR1 and CDR2 sequences are GTSNPN and SVGIG (reference sequence). Trimming removed 2 bases from V and 0 bases from J, with 14 bases in between. The CDR3 bases are TGTGCCTGGAGTAACCCCCGGACCATAGCCAAAAACATTCAGTACTTC. It encodes CAWSNPRTIAKNIQYF.

This clonotype occurred many times. V is TRBV12-3 or TRBV12-4 and J is TRBJ2-5, with unresolved D. The CDR3 is made up of 13 amino acids. V was cut by 6 bases and J by 5 bases, with 13 bases left in between. The CDR3 sequence is CASRAGVRETQYF. As DNA, the CDR3 is TGTGCCAGCAGGGCCGGAGTGCGGGAGACCCAGTACTTC.

The rearrangement links TRBV4-1 to TRBJ2-7; maybe TRBD2 (5 bases). Germline CDR1 and CDR2: MGHRA and YSYEKL. This CDR3 spans 15 amino acids. V lost 1 base, J lost 2 bases, and 12 bases lay in between. The CDR3 DNA follows: TGCGCCAGCAGCCAAGGAGGGAGCCCCCCCTACGAGCAGTACTTC. It is translated as CASSQGGSPPYEQYF.

Comment on this clonotype: Being one base from a much bigger clone, this may be a read error. V usage is TRBV12-3 or TRBV12-4 and J usage is TRBJ2-1; TRBD2 agrees at 15 bases. The CDR3 extends over 18 amino acids. Trimming removed 5 bases from V and 1 base from J; junction bases left unmatched: 6. The CDR3 reads CASSPGLAGGHSYNEQFF. Written as DNA, the CDR3 is TGTGCCAGCAGTCCCGGACTAGCGGGAGGGCATTCCTACAATGAGCAGTTCTTC.

Written as DNA, the CDR3 is TGTGCCAGCAGCTTGGTTTGGGCGATGCACTACGAGCAGTACTTC. This gives the protein CASSLVWAMHYEQYF. The chain is built from TRBV5-6 and TRBJ2-7; no firm D call. Trimming left V 0 bases short and J 3 bases short, with 13 bases between. Per germline, CDR1 SGHDT and CDR2 YYEEEE. The CDR3 extends over 15 amino acids.

The table lists this clonotype with a few counts. The chain links TRBV5-6 to TRBJ2-5; TRBD2 matches 7 bases. Germline values: CDR1 SGHDT, CDR2 YYEEEE. The CDR3 contains 15 residues. V lost 3 bases and J lost 5; bases outside the gene matches: 10. In DNA, the CDR3 is TGTGCCAGCAGCTATAAGCGGGATCAATCGGAGACCCAGTACTTC. This sequence encodes CASSYKRDQSETQYF.

This clonotype was counted many times. The CDR3 sequence: CASSQTSNAQETQYF. CDR3 sequence (DNA): TGTGCCAGCAGCCAAACTAGTAACGCCCAAGAGACCCAGTACTTC. The V call is TRBV4-2, the J call TRBJ2-5; weak D call: TRBD2 (5 bases). Deletions cut 2 bases from V and 1 base from J, with 11 bases between. Germline values: CDR1 LGHNA, CDR2 YNFKEQ. The CDR3 runs to 15 residues.

The gene calls are TRBV10-3 and TRBJ1-1; possible D gene TRBD1, 5 bases. The CDR3 contains 15 residues. Looked up from germline, CDR1 is ENHRY and CDR2 is SYGVKD. Trimming took off 0 bases at V and 5 bases at J, with 13 bases between the two ends. CDR3 DNA sequence: TGTGCCATCAGTGAGTCCCAGGGTGAATTAACTGAAGCTTTCTTT. It encodes CAISESQGELTEAFF.

A remark on this clonotype: An end of the junction does not agree with germline; a read error may underlie this. CDR3 loop: CASSYPGPYNEQFF. CDR3 in DNA: TGTGCCAGCAGTTACCCCGGACCCTACAATGAACAGTTCTTC. This rearrangement joins TRBV6-2 or TRBV6-3 to TRBJ2-1; D ambiguous. CDR1 is MNHEY and CDR2 is SVGEGT in the germline V gene. The CDR3 is 14 amino acids.

J is TRBJ2-3 and V is TRBV6-2 or TRBV6-3; TRBD1 might be the D (6 bases). Germline CDR1 reads MNHEY; CDR2 reads SVGEGT. The CDR3 has 14 residues. V was pared by 10 bases and J by 2 bases, with 16 bases between. For the CDR3, the DNA is TGTGCCAACAATACGGGACATATCACAGATACGCAGTATTTT. Protein: CANNTGHITDTQYF.

This clonotype occurred many times. The chain is built from TRBV12-3 or TRBV12-4 and TRBJ2-1, with TRBD2 as a possible D gene (6 bases). The CDR3 spans 13 residues. Trimming stripped 1 base from V and 7 bases from J, with 8 bases between. The CDR3 reads CASSLDGRNEQFF. The DNA of the CDR3 is TGTGCCAGCAGTTTAGACGGGAGAAATGAGCAGTTCTTC.

About this clonotype: The junction shows a germline mismatch at one end, possibly a read error. This chain uses TRBV11-2 with TRBJ2-5, with D unresolved. The germline V gene encodes CDR1 SGHAT and CDR2 FQNNGV. The CDR3 contains 14 residues. The CDR3 loop is CTSSLIMPQETQYF. As DNA, the CDR3 is TGTACCAGCAGCTTAATTATGCCTCAAGAGACCCAGTACTTC.

The table lists this clonotype with many counts. The CDR3 region is CASSTGLAGGDTDTQYF. CDR3 in DNA: TGTGCCAGCAGTACGGGACTAGCGGGAGGGGACACAGATACGCAGTATTTT. The gene calls are TRBV12-3 or TRBV12-4 and TRBJ2-3, with TRBD2 matching 16 bases. J lost 2 bases, V lost 5 bases, and 4 bases had no gene match. The CDR3 has 17 amino acids.